Following are 23 T cell receptor beta chains from one sample sequenced in a study of blood T cell repertoires in COVID-19. Data came from immunoSEQ multiplex PCR; TCRdb stores just in-frame clones and leaves some out. The sample has fewer than 200,000 clones; 88% are singletons. The specimen was peripheral blood. These receptors were collected from a man aged 60 to 69 with acute or convalescent COVID-19.

This chain uses TRBV24-1 with TRBJ1-1, with D perhaps matching TRBD1 (6 bases). Looked up from germline, CDR1 is KGHDR and CDR2 is SFDVKD. Trimming took off 10 bases at V and 6 bases at J, with 17 bases between the two ends. This CDR3 has 13 amino acids. The CDR3 DNA reads TGTGCCACTTCAGGGCAGGGGATATCTGAAGCTTTCTTT. It codes for CATSGQGISEAFF.

The chain joins TRBV3-1 (or the pseudogene TRBV3-2) to TRBJ2-5; 9 bases map to TRBD2. Germline V gene sequence: CDR1 LGHDT, CDR2 YNNKEL (reference sequence). With V trimmed by 4 bases and J by 0 bases, 9 bases remained unmatched. There are 17 residues in the CDR3. CDR3 bases: TGTGCCAGCAGCCCTCGGACTAGCGAGGACTACCAAGAGACCCAGTACTTC. It codes for CASSPRTSEDYQETQYF.

This clone has only one observation. The chain has TRBV24-1 and TRBJ2-1, with D uncertain. The germline V gene has CDR1 KGHDR and CDR2 SFDVKD. This CDR3 has 14 amino acids. V was cut by 3 bases and J by 7 bases, with 12 bases left in between. CDR3: CATSDEVKENEQFF. Written as DNA, the CDR3 is TGTGCCACCAGTGATGAGGTCAAGGAGAATGAGCAGTTCTTC.

The V call is TRBV6-2 or TRBV6-3, the J call TRBJ2-3; 7 bases are shared with TRBD1. This CDR3 spans 13 amino acids. The V gene's germline CDR1 is MNHEY and CDR2 SVGEGT. J gave up 10 bases and V 5 bases, and 9 bases lay outside the gene matches. CDR3 loop: CASSRDSPPAQYF. CDR3 nucleotides: TGTGCCAGCAGTCGGGACAGCCCACCGGCGCAGTATTTT.

The chain recombines TRBV29-1 with TRBJ1-1; TRBD1 matches at 8 bases. Germline lookup yields CDR1 SQVTM and CDR2 ANQGSEA. The CDR3 is 12 residues long. Trimming at V came to 4 bases and at J to 6 bases, leaving 4 bases not matched to a gene. The CDR3 nucleotides read TGCAGCGTTGCCGGACAGGGCGCTGAAGCTTTCTTT. Translating gives CSVAGQGAEAFF.

This clone was observed once. CDR3 nucleotides: TGTGCCAGCAGCCAAGACTACTCTCAGGTGACCCAGTACTTC. It translates to CASSQDYSQVTQYF. The chain links TRBV3-1 (or the pseudogene TRBV3-2) to TRBJ2-5; D is unresolved. Looked up from germline, CDR1 is LGHDT and CDR2 is YNNKEL (reference sequence). Trimming took off 0 bases at V and 7 bases at J, with 12 bases between the two ends. This CDR3 is built from 14 residues.

The rearrangement links TRBV5-6 to TRBJ1-4; 7 bases align to TRBD1. V dropped 5 bases and J dropped 0; count of bases not matched to a gene: 4. Germline V gene lookup returns CDR1 SGHDT and CDR2 YYEEEE. The CDR3 is 15 residues long. CDR3 protein: CASSRDSATNEKLFF. CDR3 DNA sequence: TGTGCCAGCAGTAGGGACAGCGCAACTAATGAAAAACTGTTTTTT.

The chain combines TRBV24-1 with TRBJ2-3; TRBD2 matches 10 bases. With 1 base clipped from V and 5 bases from J, the junction kept 2 bases outside the gene matches. Germline CDR1 and CDR2: KGHDR and SFDVKD. The CDR3 is made up of 15 amino acids. The CDR3 protein is CATSDLAGGVDTQYF. The CDR3 DNA is TGTGCCACCAGTGATTTAGCGGGGGGGGTAGATACGCAGTATTTT.

The chain uses TRBV19 and TRBJ1-3; no reliable D call. Germline V gives CDR1 LNHDA, CDR2 SQIVND (reference sequence). V lost 5 bases and J lost 3, with 14 bases in between. The CDR3 extends over 15 amino acids. CDR3 region: CASSPVSGVGNTIYF. The CDR3, as DNA: TGTGCCAGTAGTCCTGTAAGCGGGGTTGGAAACACCATATATTTT.

In DNA form, the CDR3 reads TGCAGCGTTGCCCCCGGGACAGATGAAGCTTTCTTT. This encodes CSVAPGTDEAFF. The chain links TRBV29-1 to TRBJ1-1; 7 bases are shared with TRBD1. Germline CDR1 reads SQVTM; CDR2 reads ANQGSEA. The CDR3 length is 12 residues. V was pared by 4 bases and J by 7 bases, with 6 bases of the junction left unmatched.

The chain employs TRBV14 and TRBJ2-3; the D is unclear. The V gene's germline CDR1 is SGHDN and CDR2 FVKESK. V was shortened by 1 base and J by 11 bases, with 10 bases between the two germline ends. The CDR3 is made up of 12 amino acids. The CDR3 sequence: CASSQGQVQQYF. The CDR3 DNA reads as TGTGCCAGCAGCCAAGGGCAGGTACAGCAGTATTTT. The complete variable domain, with remaining parts taken from reference TRBV14 and TRBJ2-3, reads EAGVTQFPSHSVIEKGQTVTLRCDPISGHDNLYWYRRVMGKEIKFLLHFVKESKQDESGMPNNRFLAERTGGTYSTLKVQPAELEDSGVYFCASSQGQVQQYFGPGTRLTVL.

The rearrangement uses TRBV7-9 and TRBJ1-1; no firm D call. V was clipped by 1 base and J by 5 bases, with 11 bases between them. There are 14 residues in the CDR3. Germline CDR1 reads SEHNR; CDR2 reads FQNEAQ (reference sequence). The CDR3, as DNA: TGTGCCAGCAGCTTAGTCCATCGGAGGACTGAAGCTTTCTTT. It translates to CASSLVHRRTEAFF.

The rearrangement joins TRBV27 to TRBJ1-1; TRBD1 agrees at 11 bases. Germline assignment: CDR1 MNHEY and CDR2 SMNVEV (reference sequence). The CDR3 has 15 residues. The V segment lost 3 bases and the J segment 5 bases; nucleotides outside the gene matches: 5. The CDR3 loop is CASSFGQGARTEAFF. The CDR3 nucleotides read TGTGCCAGCAGTTTCGGACAGGGGGCAAGGACTGAAGCTTTCTTT.

The chain employs TRBV6-5 and TRBJ2-4; 8 bases match TRBD2. Germline V gene lookup returns CDR1 MNHEY and CDR2 SVGAGI. The CDR3 is 15 amino acids. J was trimmed by 8 bases and V by 2 bases; bases with no gene match: 8. CDR3 amino acids: CASSYQGPGGYIQYF. The CDR3 region has the DNA TGTGCCAGCAGTTACCAGGGACCGGGGGGGTACATTCAGTACTTC.

The genes are TRBV29-1 and TRBJ2-1, with 7 bases lining up with TRBD2. The CDR3 runs to 14 residues. J lost 7 bases, V lost 6 bases, and 12 bases had no gene match. Germline loops: CDR1 SQVTM, CDR2 ANQGSEA. The CDR3 is CSVSLGTIQNEQFF. CDR3 sequence (DNA): TGCAGCGTGTCTCTCGGGACTATACAAAATGAGCAGTTCTTC.

The chain carries TRBV6-5 and TRBJ2-3; 10 nucleotides line up with TRBD2. V lost 6 bases, J lost 7 bases, and 7 bases stayed unmatched. The germline V gene encodes CDR1 MNHEY and CDR2 SVGAGI. This CDR3 comprises 14 residues. The CDR3 reads CASSPGLAANTQYF. Written as DNA, the CDR3 is TGTGCCAGCAGCCCCGGACTAGCGGCAAATACGCAGTATTTT.

J is TRBJ1-2 and V is TRBV11-2; tentative D call: TRBD1 (6 bases). The CDR3 is made up of 16 amino acids. Per the germline V gene, CDR1 is SGHAT and CDR2 is FQNNGV. V shed 0 bases and J shed 2 bases, with 13 bases lying between them. For the CDR3, the DNA is TGTGCCAGCAGCTTAGATCCGGGGGGCAGGAACTATGGCTACACCTTC. It translates to CASSLDPGGRNYGYTF. Full variable domain (outside the CDR3, taken from reference TRBV11-2 and TRBJ1-2): EAGVAQSPRYKIIEKRQSVAFWCNPISGHATLYWYQQILGQGPKLLIQFQNNGVVDDSQLPKDRFSAERLKGVDSTLKIQPAKLEDSAVYLCASSLDPGGRNYGYTFGSGTRLTVV.

This chain links TRBV30 with TRBJ2-7; D gene ambiguous. The germline gives CDR1 GTSNPN, CDR2 SVGIG (reference sequence). V was trimmed by 0 bases and J by 3 bases, leaving 3 bases between them. CDR3 size: 11 residues. Written as DNA, the CDR3 is TGTGCCTGGAGTGTTAACTACGAGCAGTACTTC. It yields the protein CAWSVNYEQYF.

A single count supports this clone. The chain has TRBV6-5 and TRBJ1-1; 8 bases map to TRBD1. CDR3 length: 13 amino acids. After removal of 7 bases from V and 5 bases from J, the junction contained 6 bases not matched to a gene. Germline V gives CDR1 MNHEY, CDR2 SVGAGI. This CDR3 is CASTQTGDTEAFF. The CDR3 DNA follows: TGTGCCAGCACCCAGACAGGGGATACTGAAGCTTTCTTT.

V is TRBV11-2 and J is TRBJ2-4, with D perhaps TRBD2 (6 bases). From germline, CDR1 is SGHAT and CDR2 FQNNGV. This CDR3 contains 14 residues. The ends were cut back, 2 bases at V and 3 bases at J, with 8 bases in the middle. The CDR3 loop reads CASSLRRDKNIQYF. In nucleotides, the CDR3 is TGTGCCAGCAGCTTACGGAGGGACAAAAACATTCAGTACTTC.

This chain uses TRBV27 with TRBJ2-3, with D maybe TRBD2 (7 bases). The V gene's germline CDR1 is MNHEY and CDR2 SMNVEV (reference sequence). The CDR3 covers 15 residues. V was shortened by 10 bases and J by 3 bases, with 20 bases between the two germline ends. The CDR3 loop is CATTDRGAPTDTQYF. CDR3 coding DNA: TGTGCCACGACGGATCGGGGGGCTCCAACAGATACGCAGTATTTT.

This sequence joins TRBV6-1 and TRBJ2-3, with 7 bases lining up with TRBD2. Unmatched junction bases numbered 8, after V lost 2 bases and J lost 0 bases. The CDR3 length is 17 residues. The germline V gene encodes CDR1 MNHNS and CDR2 SASEGT. Here the CDR3 reads CASSEQGGGGSTDTQYF. CDR3 coding DNA: TGTGCCAGCAGTGAACAGGGCGGCGGGGGAAGCACAGATACGCAGTATTTT.

The chain uses TRBV2 and TRBJ1-2; D not certain. The germline V gene has CDR1 SNHLY and CDR2 FYNNEI. V dropped 5 bases and J dropped 4 bases, with 11 bases sitting between them. This CDR3 contains 13 residues. In DNA form, the CDR3 reads TGTGCCAGCAGTCCTGACAAGACCTATGGCTACACCTTC. It codes for CASSPDKTYGYTF. The variable domain in full, with the rest retrieved from reference TRBV2 and TRBJ1-2, is EPEVTQTPSHQVTQMGQEVILRCVPISNHLYFYWYRQILGQKVEFLVSFYNNEISEKSEIFDDQFSVERPDGSNFTLKIRSTKLEDSAMYFCASSPDKTYGYTFGSGTRLTVV.